This TCR beta chain emerged from a study of blood T cell repertoires in COVID-19. Study context: Samples of COVID-19 (acute and convalescent) were obtained from the United States, Italy and Spain. Sources were T cells, B-cell-depleted T cells, or PBMCs; the material itself was cDNA or gDNA.

The CDR3 spans 12 residues. Trimming shortened V by 7 bases and J by 4 bases, and 11 bases separated the two germline ends. Per germline, CDR1 SNHLY and CDR2 FYNNEI. Seattle's enrolled individuals joined amid active infection and were then monitored longitudinally. Authors' methods: Quantification of nucleated cells was approximated via reference gene primer amplification. Profiling relied on immunoSEQ multiplex PCR, and the TCRdb table lists in-frame clones only, not all of them. Clone size and V and J calls were adopted from that table, with D and trimming inferred from the DNA. The sample includes around 93,000 clones, 90% seen only once; the top ten take over 5.5%.

The sequenced sample consisted of peripheral blood. This sequence joins TRBV2 and TRBJ2-7, with D unresolved. The clonotype was recovered from a man between 18 and 35 years old with COVID-19, enrolled during active disease. CDR3 sequence (DNA): TGTGCCAGCACTACGTCCTCATACGAGCAGTACTTC. Translated, it gives CASTTSSYEQYF.